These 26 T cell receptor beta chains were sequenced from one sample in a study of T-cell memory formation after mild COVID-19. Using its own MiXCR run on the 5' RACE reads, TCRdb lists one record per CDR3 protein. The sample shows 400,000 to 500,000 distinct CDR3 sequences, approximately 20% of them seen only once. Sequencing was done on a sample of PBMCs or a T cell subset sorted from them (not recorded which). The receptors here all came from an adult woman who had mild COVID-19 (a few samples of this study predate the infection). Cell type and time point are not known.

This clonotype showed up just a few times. CDR3 DNA sequence: TGTGCCAGCAGCGTAACGCCGGCCGGGGAGCTGTTTTTT. Translation: CASSVTPAGELFF. The rearrangement links TRBV5-6 to TRBJ2-2; D unresolved. This CDR3 is built from 13 residues. V lost 4 bases, J lost 6 bases, and 10 bases lay in between. Germline lookup yields CDR1 SGHDT and CDR2 YYEEEE.

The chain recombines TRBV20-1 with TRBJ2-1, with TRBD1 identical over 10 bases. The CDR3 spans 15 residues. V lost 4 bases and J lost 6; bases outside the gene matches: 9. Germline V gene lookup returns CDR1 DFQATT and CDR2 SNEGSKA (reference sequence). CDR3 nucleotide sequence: TGCAGTGCTACGTCGGACAGGGGGATCGTCAATGAGCAGTTCTTC. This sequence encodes CSATSDRGIVNEQFF.

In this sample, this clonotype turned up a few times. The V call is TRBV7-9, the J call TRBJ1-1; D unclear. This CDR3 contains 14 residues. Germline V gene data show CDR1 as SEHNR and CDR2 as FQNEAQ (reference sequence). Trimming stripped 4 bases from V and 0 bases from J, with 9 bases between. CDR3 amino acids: CASSYTELNTEAFF. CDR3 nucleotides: TGTGCCAGCAGCTACACAGAGTTGAACACTGAAGCTTTCTTT.

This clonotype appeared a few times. CDR3 DNA: TGTGCCAGCAGCTACATCCAGGAGACCCAGTACTTC. It codes for CASSYIQETQYF. The V gene is TRBV7-9, the J gene TRBJ2-5; D is unresolved. Germline-derived CDR1 and CDR2 are SEHNR and FQNEAQ (reference sequence). V lost 4 bases and J lost 5, with 8 bases in between. CDR3 length: 12 amino acids.

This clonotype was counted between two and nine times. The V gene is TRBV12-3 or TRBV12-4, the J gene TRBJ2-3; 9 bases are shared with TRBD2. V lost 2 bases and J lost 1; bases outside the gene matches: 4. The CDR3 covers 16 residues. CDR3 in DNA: TGTGCCAGCAGTTTAATTAGCGGGAGAGGCACAGATACGCAGTATTTT. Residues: CASSLISGRGTDTQYF.

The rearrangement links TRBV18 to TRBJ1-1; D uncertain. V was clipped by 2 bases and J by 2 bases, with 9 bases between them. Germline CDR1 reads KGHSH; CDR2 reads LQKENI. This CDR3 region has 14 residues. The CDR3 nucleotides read TGTGCCAGCTCACCAATTGGTCGAAACACTGAAGCTTTCTTT. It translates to CASSPIGRNTEAFF.

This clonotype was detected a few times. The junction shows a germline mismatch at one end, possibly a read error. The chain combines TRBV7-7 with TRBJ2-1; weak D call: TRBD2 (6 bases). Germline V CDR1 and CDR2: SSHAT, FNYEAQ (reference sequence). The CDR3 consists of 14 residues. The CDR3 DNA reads TGTGCTAGCAGCTTAGGGCGCGGGAACAATGAGCAGTTCTTC. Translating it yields CASSLGRGNNEQFF.

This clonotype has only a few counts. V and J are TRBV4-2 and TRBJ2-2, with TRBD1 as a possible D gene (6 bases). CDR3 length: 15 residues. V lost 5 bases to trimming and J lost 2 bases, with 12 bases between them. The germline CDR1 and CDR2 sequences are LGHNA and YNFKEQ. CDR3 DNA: TGTGCCAGCAGCAGTCCAGGGGTAAACACCGGGGAGCTGTTTTTT. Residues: CASSSPGVNTGELFF.

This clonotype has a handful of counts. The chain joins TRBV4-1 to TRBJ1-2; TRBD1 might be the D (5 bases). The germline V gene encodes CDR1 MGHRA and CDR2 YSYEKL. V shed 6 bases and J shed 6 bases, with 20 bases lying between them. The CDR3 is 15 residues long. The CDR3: CASRYRDPGQDGYTF. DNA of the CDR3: TGCGCCAGCAGATACCGGGACCCAGGCCAAGATGGCTACACCTTC.

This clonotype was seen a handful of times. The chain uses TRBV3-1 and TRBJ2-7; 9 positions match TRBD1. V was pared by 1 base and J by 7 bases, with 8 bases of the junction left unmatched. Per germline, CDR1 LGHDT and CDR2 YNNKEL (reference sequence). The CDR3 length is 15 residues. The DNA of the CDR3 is TGTGCCAGCAGCCAAGCACAGGGGGCCCGTGGAGAGCAGTACTTC. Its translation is CASSQAQGARGEQYF.

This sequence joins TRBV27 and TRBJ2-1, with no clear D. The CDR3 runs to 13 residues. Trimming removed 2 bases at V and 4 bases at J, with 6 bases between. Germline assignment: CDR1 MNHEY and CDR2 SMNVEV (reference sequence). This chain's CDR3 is CASSLVRYNEQFF. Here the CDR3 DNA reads TGTGCCAGCAGTTTAGTCAGGTACAATGAGCAGTTCTTC.

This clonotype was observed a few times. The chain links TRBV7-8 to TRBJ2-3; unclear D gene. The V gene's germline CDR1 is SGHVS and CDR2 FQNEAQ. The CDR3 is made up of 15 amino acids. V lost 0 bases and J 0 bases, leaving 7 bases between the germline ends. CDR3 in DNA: TGTGCCAGCAGCTTAGCGGGCTACAGCACAGATACGCAGTATTTT. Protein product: CASSLAGYSTDTQYF.

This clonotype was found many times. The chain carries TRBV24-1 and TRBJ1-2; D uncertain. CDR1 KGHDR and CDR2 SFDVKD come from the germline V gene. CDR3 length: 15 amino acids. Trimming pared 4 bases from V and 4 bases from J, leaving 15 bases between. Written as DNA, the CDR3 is TGTGCCACCAGTGAGGCGGACGGAACCATCTATGGCTACACCTTC. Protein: CATSEADGTIYGYTF.

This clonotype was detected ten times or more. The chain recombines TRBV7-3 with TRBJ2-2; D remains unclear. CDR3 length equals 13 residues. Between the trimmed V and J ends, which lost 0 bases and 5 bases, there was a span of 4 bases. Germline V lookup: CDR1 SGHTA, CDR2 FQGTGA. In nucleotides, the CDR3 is TGTGCCAGCAGCTTAACAGGGACCGGGGAGCTGTTTTTT. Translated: CASSLTGTGELFF.

The CDR3 here is CASSPQDYGYTF. Here the CDR3 DNA reads TGTGCCAGCTCACCACAAGACTATGGCTACACCTTC. V usage is TRBV18 and J usage is TRBJ1-2; D gene ambiguous. Trimming stripped 1 base from V and 3 bases from J, with 3 bases between. This CDR3 is 12 amino acids long. CDR1 and CDR2 (germline): KGHSH, LQKENI.

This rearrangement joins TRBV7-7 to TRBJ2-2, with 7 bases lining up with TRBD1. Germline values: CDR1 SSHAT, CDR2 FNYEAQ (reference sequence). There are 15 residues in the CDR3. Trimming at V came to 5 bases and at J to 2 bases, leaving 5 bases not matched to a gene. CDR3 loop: CASSPGTVNTGELFF. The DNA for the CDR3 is TGTGCCAGCAGCCCCGGGACAGTTAACACCGGGGAGCTGTTTTTT.

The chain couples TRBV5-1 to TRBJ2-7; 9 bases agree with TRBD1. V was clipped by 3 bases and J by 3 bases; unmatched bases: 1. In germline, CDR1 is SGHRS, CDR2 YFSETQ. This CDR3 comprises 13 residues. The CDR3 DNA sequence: TGCGCCAGCAGCTGGACAGGGGACTACGAGCAGTACTTC. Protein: CASSWTGDYEQYF.

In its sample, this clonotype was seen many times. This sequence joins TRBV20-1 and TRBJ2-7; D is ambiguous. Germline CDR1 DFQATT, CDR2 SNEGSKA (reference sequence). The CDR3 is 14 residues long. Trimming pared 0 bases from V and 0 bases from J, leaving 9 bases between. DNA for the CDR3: TGCAGTGCTAGAGACGCCAGGAGCTCCTACGAGCAGTACTTC. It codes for CSARDARSSYEQYF.

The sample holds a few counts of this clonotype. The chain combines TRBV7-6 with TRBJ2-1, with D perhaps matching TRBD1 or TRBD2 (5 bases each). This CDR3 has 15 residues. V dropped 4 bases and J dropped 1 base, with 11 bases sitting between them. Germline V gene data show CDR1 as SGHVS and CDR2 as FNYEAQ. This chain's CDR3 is CASSYGAGSYNEQFF. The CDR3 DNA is TGTGCCAGCAGCTACGGGGCTGGGTCCTACAATGAGCAGTTCTTC.

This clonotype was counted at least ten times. For the CDR3, the DNA is TGTGCCAGCACCGGAGGACAGGGAAATGAAAAACTGTTTTTT. It is translated as CASTGGQGNEKLFF. The V gene is TRBV6-5, the J gene TRBJ1-4; 8 bases are a match to TRBD1. The CDR3 is 14 residues long. V lost 7 bases and J lost 5; bases outside the gene matches: 6. From germline, CDR1 is MNHEY and CDR2 SVGAGI.

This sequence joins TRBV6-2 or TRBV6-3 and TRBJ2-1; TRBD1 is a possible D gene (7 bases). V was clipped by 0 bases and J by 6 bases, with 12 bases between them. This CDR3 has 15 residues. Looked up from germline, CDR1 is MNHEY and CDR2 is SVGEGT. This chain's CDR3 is CASSYSAGGGNEQFF. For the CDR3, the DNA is TGTGCCAGCAGTTACTCGGCAGGGGGAGGCAATGAGCAGTTCTTC.

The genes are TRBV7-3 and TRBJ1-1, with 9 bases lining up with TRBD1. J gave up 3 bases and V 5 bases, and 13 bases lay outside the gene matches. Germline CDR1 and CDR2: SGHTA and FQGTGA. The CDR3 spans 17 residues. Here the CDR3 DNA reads TGTGCCAGCAGCCTCTGGGGACAGGGCCCGGTGGACACTGAAGCTTTCTTT. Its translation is CASSLWGQGPVDTEAFF. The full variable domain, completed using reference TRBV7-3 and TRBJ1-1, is GAGVSQTPSNKVTEKGKYVELRCDPISGHTALYWYRQSLGQGPEFLIYFQGTGAADDSGLPNDRFFAVRPEGSVSTLKIQRTERGDSAVYLCASSLWGQGPVDTEAFFGQGTRLTVV.

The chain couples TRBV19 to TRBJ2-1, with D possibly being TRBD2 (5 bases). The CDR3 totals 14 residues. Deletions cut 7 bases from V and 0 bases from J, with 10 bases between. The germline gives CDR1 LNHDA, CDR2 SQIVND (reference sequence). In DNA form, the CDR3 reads TGTGCCAGTAAACAGACTAACTCCTACAATGAGCAGTTCTTC. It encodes CASKQTNSYNEQFF.

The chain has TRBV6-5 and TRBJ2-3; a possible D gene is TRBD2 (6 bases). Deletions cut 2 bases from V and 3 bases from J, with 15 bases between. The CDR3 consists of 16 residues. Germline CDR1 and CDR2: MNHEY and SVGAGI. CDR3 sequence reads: CASSYRYGRGTDTQYF. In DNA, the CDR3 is TGTGCCAGCAGTTACAGATATGGTCGGGGGACAGATACGCAGTATTTT.

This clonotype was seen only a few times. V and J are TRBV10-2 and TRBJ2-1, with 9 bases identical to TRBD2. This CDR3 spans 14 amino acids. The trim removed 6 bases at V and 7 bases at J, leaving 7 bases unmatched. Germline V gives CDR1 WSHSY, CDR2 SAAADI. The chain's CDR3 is CASSRSGRYNEQFF. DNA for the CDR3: TGCGCCAGCAGCAGGAGCGGGAGGTATAATGAGCAGTTCTTC.

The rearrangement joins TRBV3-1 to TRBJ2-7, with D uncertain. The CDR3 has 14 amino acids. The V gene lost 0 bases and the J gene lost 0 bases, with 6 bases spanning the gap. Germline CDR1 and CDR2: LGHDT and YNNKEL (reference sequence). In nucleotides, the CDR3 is TGTGCCAGCAGCCAAGATCCCCCCTCCTACGAGCAGTACTTC. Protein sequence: CASSQDPPSYEQYF.